One T cell receptor (beta chain) is described in this entry. Antigen: not known. Assay used: immunoSEQ multiplex PCR; TCRdb lists only in-frame clones, some missing. The sample carries around 310,000 clones, about nine tenths recorded once. Germline CDR1 and CDR2: LGHDT and YNNKEL (reference sequence). The CDR3 has 14 amino acids. The V end was cut by 4 bases, the J end by 4 bases, with 13 bases between. Treatment given: 15 to 20 received Ad26.COV2.S at low or high dose, single or two shots; several received placebo; per-sample allocation not given. Each sample was drawn 63 days after the first injection (of vaccine or placebo). The data stem from a study of Ad26.COV2.S vaccination and SARS-CoV-2 variants. Whole-study context: Ad26.COV2.S arm of COV1001 included the donor. In the study, Ad26.COV2.S was injected intramuscularly once, or twice 56 days apart. Study-wide points: Reported post-vaccination CD8+ and CD4+ T cell responses to spike showed substantial breadth. Relative to placebo recipients, vaccine recipients exhibited elevated spike-specific TCR breadth.

This material consisted of peripheral blood, taken in a trial of Ad26.COV2.S vaccine versus placebo. The rearrangement joins TRBV3-1 (or the pseudogene TRBV3-2) to TRBJ1-2; possible D gene TRBD1, 6 bases. The sequence was obtained from a person between 18 and 65 years old who received the Ad26.COV2.S COVID-19 vaccine or a placebo. The CDR3 nucleotides are TGTGCCAGCAGCCCCTACGGGGGCGGCTATGGCTACACCTTC. Encoded protein: CASSPYGGGYGYTF.